This T cell receptor beta chain was sequenced during a study of T cell responses to AZD1222 COVID-19 vaccine. Study-wide results and limits: The peak T cell response came first, and repertoires were sampled only after it.

Libraries were prepared by immunoSEQ multiplex PCR; TCRdb keeps only in-frame clonotypes and omits some of them. Of 75,000 to 90,000 clones listed, approximately 83% are singletons. This clone was counted between two and nine times. Its antigen is not known. Trimming cost V 5 bases and J 1 base, with 11 bases left between them. The CDR3 has 14 residues. In germline, CDR1 is SGHTA, CDR2 FQGNSA. The study pooled second doses at about 4 or about 12 weeks. This TCR derives from an adult who received the AZD1222 COVID-19 vaccine. Source: peripheral blood, taken 28 days after the second AZD1222 dose. This chain connects TRBV7-2 to TRBJ1-1; weak D call: TRBD1 (6 bases). The DNA for the CDR3 is TGTGCCAGCAGCCCCTGGACAGAGAACACTGAAGCTTTCTTT. It codes for CASSPWTENTEAFF.